Shown below are 24 T cell receptor beta chains from a single sample sequenced in a study of blood T cell dynamics during melanoma immunotherapy (dated by TCRdb to 2020 to 2021). The library came from the immunoSEQ multiplex PCR assay. TCRdb mirrors the immuneACCESS table, restricted to in-frame sequences. Some clones are absent from its copies; in checked studies, under half trace to an unresolved V gene, and the reason for the others is unknown. For this sample the table gives about 13,000 clones, of which about 91% were detected only once. Of the sample, about 0.17% falls within the top ten clones. The label giving this sample's time point can be read as: pre-treatment baseline. Sequencing was performed on effector memory CD8+ T cells from blood, taken from a patient treated with checkpoint blockade. These receptors originate from a human donor with melanoma.

V usage is TRBV7-9 and J usage is TRBJ1-4; a weak D match, TRBD1 (5 bases). This CDR3 region has 16 residues. Trimming took 5 bases from V and 6 from J, leaving 19 bases between them. CDR1 is SEHNR and CDR2 is FQNEAQ in the germline V gene (reference sequence). CDR3 residues: CASSRRVGQGDEKLFF. CDR3 nucleotides: TGTGCCAGCAGCCGACGAGTGGGGCAGGGAGATGAAAAACTGTTTTTT. Full variable domain (remainder filled in from reference TRBV7-9 and TRBJ1-4): DTGVSQNPRHKITKRGQNVTFRCDPISEHNRLYWYRQTLGQGPEFLTYFQNEAQLEKSRLLSDRFSAERPKGSFSTLEIQRTEQGDSAMYLCASSRRVGQGDEKLFFGSGTQLSVL.

The chain joins TRBV19 to TRBJ2-7; D possibly matches TRBD1 or TRBD2 (5 bases each). Germline V gives CDR1 LNHDA, CDR2 SQIVND (reference sequence). Trimming took 10 bases from V and 0 from J, leaving 13 bases between them. This CDR3 comprises 13 residues. DNA for the CDR3: TGTGCCACTAGGGACGGTAGCTCCTACGAGCAGTACTTC. Its translation is CATRDGSSYEQYF.

This chain connects TRBV9 to TRBJ1-5, with D possibly TRBD1 on 6 matching bases. The V and J ends lost 4 bases and 3 bases respectively, with 11 bases between them. The V gene's germline CDR1 is SGDLS and CDR2 YYNGEE. The CDR3 has 14 amino acids. CDR3 protein: CASSPGQNNQPQHF. CDR3 bases: TGTGCCAGCAGCCCCGGACAGAACAATCAGCCCCAGCATTTT.

The V and J genes are TRBV6-5 and TRBJ1-1, with D tentatively TRBD1 (6 bases). The CDR3 extends over 14 amino acids. The germline V and J ends were trimmed by 5 bases and 5 bases, with 15 bases remaining between them. CDR1 is MNHEY and CDR2 is SVGAGI in the germline V gene. DNA of the CDR3: TGTGCCAGCAGTATATTACACAGGGTAACTGAAGCTTTCTTT. It translates to CASSILHRVTEAFF.

This clone was found a few times. The V and J genes are TRBV19 and TRBJ1-1, with no clear D. Germline CDR1 is LNHDA and CDR2 is SQIVND (reference sequence). There are 12 residues in the CDR3. Trimming shortened V by 0 bases and J by 1 base, and 0 bases separated the two germline ends. The CDR3 is CASSIENTEAFF. The CDR3 DNA reads TGTGCCAGTAGTATAGAGAACACTGAAGCTTTCTTT.

The chain is built from TRBV10-1 and TRBJ1-2; D not certain. Trimming left V 4 bases short and J 5 bases short, with 11 bases between. This CDR3 has 13 residues. Germline CDR1 and CDR2: WNHNN and SYGVQD (reference sequence). The CDR3 nucleotides are TGCGCCAGCAGTGTAAGGGTCGTTTATGGCTACACCTTC. This sequence encodes CASSVRVVYGYTF.

The gene calls are TRBV7-9 and TRBJ2-7; 7 bases line up with TRBD2. V lost 5 bases, J lost 5 bases, and 15 bases stayed unmatched. From germline, CDR1 is SEHNR and CDR2 FQNEAQ (reference sequence). The CDR3 consists of 16 residues. The CDR3 bases are TGTGCCAGCAGCACCACTCTAGCGGTAAAGGTTGACGAGCAGTACTTC. Translated, it gives CASSTTLAVKVDEQYF.

This chain connects TRBV28 to TRBJ2-7; 7 nucleotides line up with TRBD1. V lost 4 bases to trimming and J lost 3 bases; unmatched junction nucleotides: 3. The germline V gene encodes CDR1 MDHEN and CDR2 SYDVKM. This CDR3 has 13 residues. The CDR3 reads CASSWDRGYEQYF. The CDR3, as DNA: TGTGCCAGCAGTTGGGACAGAGGCTACGAGCAGTACTTC.

The J gene is TRBJ2-5, the V gene TRBV6-1, with a possible D match to TRBD2 (6 bases). CDR1 and CDR2 (germline): MNHNS, SASEGT. The CDR3 length is 16 residues. V was shortened by 1 base and J by 1 base, with 13 bases between the two germline ends. This CDR3 is CASSEVRGNPQETQYF. The CDR3 bases are TGTGCCAGCAGTGAAGTTCGGGGGAACCCCCAAGAGACCCAGTACTTC.

The CDR3 bases are TGTGCCAGCGCTCCAAACGGGAACACCGGGGAGCTGTTTTTT. Residues: CASAPNGNTGELFF. This chain links TRBV6-5 with TRBJ2-2; D unresolved. CDR1 is MNHEY, CDR2 SVGAGI, per germline. Trimming removed 8 bases from V and 1 base from J, with 11 bases in between. CDR3 length equals 14 residues.

V is TRBV4-1 and J is TRBJ2-7; tentative D call: TRBD1 (6 bases). Per the germline V gene, CDR1 is MGHRA and CDR2 is YSYEKL. The V end was cut by 1 base, the J end by 0 bases, with 13 bases between. The CDR3 contains 16 residues. CDR3: CASSQVAGENSYEQYF. CDR3 DNA sequence: TGCGCCAGCAGCCAAGTTGCAGGGGAGAACTCCTACGAGCAGTACTTC.

This chain links TRBV6-1 with TRBJ2-7, with D unclear. The CDR3 sequence is 13 residues long. Germline V CDR1 and CDR2: MNHNS, SASEGT. Trimming removed 3 bases from V and 1 base from J, with 7 bases in between. The CDR3 reads CASSEVRSYEQYF. The CDR3 nucleotides read TGTGCCAGCAGTGAGGTTAGATCCTACGAGCAGTACTTC.

The genes are TRBV27 and TRBJ2-7; perhaps TRBD1 as D (6 bases). The CDR3 extends over 15 amino acids. Per germline, CDR1 MNHEY and CDR2 SMNVEV (reference sequence). V was cut by 8 bases and J by 2 bases, with 19 bases left in between. The CDR3 spells CASAYSGTLPYEQYF. Here the CDR3 DNA reads TGTGCCAGCGCCTATTCCGGGACACTCCCCTACGAGCAGTACTTC.

The CDR3 nucleotides read TGTGCCAGCAGCCAAGATGTGACAGACTACGAGCAGTACTTC. The encoded protein is CASSQDVTDYEQYF. The rearrangement uses TRBV14 and TRBJ2-7; D perhaps matches TRBD1 (5 bases). Per the germline V gene, CDR1 is SGHDN and CDR2 is FVKESK. Trimming left V 0 bases short and J 3 bases short, with 9 bases between. This CDR3 comprises 14 residues.

V gene TRBV27 combines with J gene TRBJ2-7; no reliable D call. CDR3 length: 13 residues. CDR1 MNHEY and CDR2 SMNVEV come from the germline V gene (reference sequence). V was shortened by 5 bases and J by 0 bases, with 8 bases between the two germline ends. CDR3 amino acids: CASSLQSSYEQYF. CDR3 bases: TGTGCCAGCAGTCTCCAGAGCTCCTACGAGCAGTACTTC.

The chain employs TRBV19 and TRBJ1-1; D is unresolved. The ends were cut back, 3 bases at V and 1 base at J, with 3 bases in the middle. Germline-derived CDR1 and CDR2 are LNHDA and SQIVND (reference sequence). The CDR3 is 12 amino acids. CDR3 nucleotides: TGTGCCAGTAGTATGGGGAACACTGAAGCTTTCTTT. Encoded protein: CASSMGNTEAFF.

Worth noting for this clone: The same CDR3 arises from other DNA sequences in this sample as well. This chain connects TRBV19 to TRBJ2-2; no reliable D call. The germline gives CDR1 LNHDA, CDR2 SQIVND (reference sequence). The length of the CDR3 is 15 residues. V was trimmed by 3 bases and J by 0 bases, leaving 8 bases between them. CDR3 sequence reads: CASSIAGANTGELFF. CDR3 nucleotides: TGTGCCAGTAGTATCGCCGGTGCGAACACCGGGGAGCTGTTTTTT.

The J gene is TRBJ1-2, the V gene TRBV4-1, with D hard to call. V was cut by 1 base and J by 2 bases, with 14 bases left in between. The CDR3 is 16 residues long. In germline, CDR1 is MGHRA, CDR2 YSYEKL. This chain's CDR3 is CASSQVGGSFNYGYTF. The DNA for the CDR3 is TGCGCCAGCAGCCAAGTCGGTGGAAGTTTCAACTATGGCTACACCTTC.

The chain recombines TRBV9 with TRBJ2-3, with 11 bases matching TRBD2. Germline CDR1 SGDLS, CDR2 YYNGEE. The CDR3 is 16 residues long. Trimming at V came to 4 bases and at J to 2 bases, leaving 6 bases not matched to a gene. CDR3 in amino acids: CASSPGLAVITDTQYF. The CDR3 nucleotides are TGTGCCAGCAGCCCGGGACTAGCGGTGATCACAGATACGCAGTATTTT. Drawing the rest from reference TRBV9 and TRBJ2-3, the complete variable domain is DSGVTQTPKHLITATGQRVTLRCSPRSGDLSVYWYQQSLDQGLQFLIQYYNGEERAKGNILERFSAQQFPDLHSELNLSSLELGDSALYFCASSPGLAVITDTQYFGPGTRLTVL.

The chain couples TRBV6-1 to TRBJ2-2; D is unresolved. The germline V gene has CDR1 MNHNS and CDR2 SASEGT. The CDR3 loop spans 17 amino acids. V lost 3 bases to trimming and J lost 1 base, with 15 bases between them. Here the CDR3 DNA reads TGTGCCAGCAGTGAGGAGTTTATCCACCTGAACACCGGGGAGCTGTTTTTT. It encodes CASSEEFIHLNTGELFF.

The CDR3 DNA sequence: TGTGCCAGTAGTAACAGACCCCAAGAGACCCAGTACTTC. Amino acid sequence: CASSNRPQETQYF. This chain joins TRBV19 and TRBJ2-5; D call uncertain. Germline V lookup: CDR1 LNHDA, CDR2 SQIVND (reference sequence). V was trimmed by 4 bases and J by 1 base, leaving 7 bases between them. CDR3 size: 13 residues.

Turning to this clone: Since the CDR3 does not end with the conserved phenylalanine or tryptophan, this likely comes from a read error. The DNA is left out, because the CDR3 cannot be placed on it with certainty; the CDR3 is given as TCRdb lists it. The CDR3 loop is CSSHPPRSR. The chain employs TRBV29-1 and TRBJ1-2; the table's D call TRBD1 went unverified against the DNA. CDR1 is SQVTM and CDR2 is ANQGSEA in the germline V gene. 9 amino acids form the CDR3, both terminal residues included.

Only one count was recorded for this clone. The chain links TRBV27 to TRBJ2-1, with a weak D call TRBD2 (6 bases). The CDR3 is 14 residues long. Germline V gene sequence: CDR1 MNHEY, CDR2 SMNVEV (reference sequence). Trimming removed 3 bases from V and 6 bases from J, with 12 bases in between. CDR3 residues: CASSLGLAFNEQFF. In DNA form, the CDR3 reads TGTGCCAGCAGTTTGGGGCTAGCGTTCAATGAGCAGTTCTTC.

The rearrangement joins TRBV28 to TRBJ2-1, with unresolved D. CDR1 and CDR2 (germline): MDHEN, SYDVKM. The CDR3 runs to 15 residues. Trimming removed 5 bases at V and 0 bases at J, with 11 bases between. The CDR3 DNA reads TGTGCCAGCAGTCAAAGGTGGGCCTCCTACAATGAGCAGTTCTTC. Translating it yields CASSQRWASYNEQFF. The entire variable domain, with the rest obtained from reference TRBV28 and TRBJ2-1, is as follows: DVKVTQSSRYLVKRTGEKVFLECVQDMDHENMFWYRQDPGLGLRLIYFSYDVKMKEKGDIPEGYSVSREKKERFSLILESASTNQTSMYLCASSQRWASYNEQFFGPGTRLTVL.